This TCR beta chain comes out of a study of PD-1 blockade in mismatch repair-deficient tumors. Method: immunoSEQ multiplex PCR; TCRdb's copy keeps in-frame clones and lacks some. The repertoire holds some 50,000 clones, with around 77% as singletons. This clone came up a few times. Trimming shortened V by 6 bases and J by 0 bases, and 12 bases separated the two germline ends. There are 15 residues in the CDR3. Germline CDR1 is SGHNT and CDR2 is YYREEE (reference sequence). The chain recombines TRBV5-4 with TRBJ2-2; maybe TRBD1 (6 bases). The receptor was derived from an adult with mismatch repair-deficient cancer. The sample in question was PBMCs, obtained before pembrolizumab treatment. In nucleotides, the CDR3 is TGTGCCAGCACCCTGGGGGCGCCGAACACCGGGGAGCTGTTTTTT. The encoded protein is CASTLGAPNTGELFF. Full variable domain (remainder filled in from reference TRBV5-4 and TRBJ2-2): ETGVTQSPTHLIKTRGQQVTLRCSSQSGHNTVSWYQQALGQGPQFIFQYYREEENGRGNFPPRFSGLQFPNYSSELNVNALELDDSALYLCASTLGAPNTGELFFGEGSRLTVL.